The clone carrying this T cell receptor (beta chain) showed up many times. This sample was included in a study of T cells in Graves' hyperthyroidism and ophthalmopathy. Exclusions: uncontrolled infection, other autoimmune disease, pregnancy, lactation. It was RNA transcripts that yielded the amplified TCR beta CDR3 regions. RT-PCR in the first round (using the HTBI primer set) targeted the TCR CDR3. MiXCR, applied by TCRdb to the multiplex PCR reads, yields one record per CDR3 protein. The sample yields roughly 720,000 distinct CDR3 sequences, about 18% seen once. The specimen sequenced was blood. This receptor was identified in a man aged 50-60 years with Graves' hyperthyroidism.

Here the CDR3 reads CASSQDMLNTEAFF. The CDR3 DNA follows: TGTGCCAGCAGCCAAGACATGCTGAACACTGAAGCTTTCTTT. The V gene is TRBV3-1, the J gene TRBJ1-1; D gene uncertain. The CDR3 is 14 residues long. The V end lost 0 bases, the J end lost 0 bases, and 5 bases lay between the germline ends. Germline assignment: CDR1 LGHDT and CDR2 YNNKEL (reference sequence).